Shown below are 13 T cell receptor beta chains from a single sample sequenced in a study of blood T cell repertoires in COVID-19 (dated by TCRdb to 2018 to 2020). Libraries came from the immunoSEQ multiplex PCR assay. Sourced from immuneACCESS, this table was stored by TCRdb with only in-frame sequences that have V and J called. A share of the clones is absent; for the studies checked, an unresolved V gene accounts for under half, and the remainder has no known explanation. Here the sample has over 70,000 clones; about 80% occur a single time. About half of the sample is taken by the ten largest. Sequencing was done on a sample of peripheral blood. The receptor set was obtained from a human donor in a cohort sampled during active COVID-19.

The rearrangement uses TRBV5-6 and TRBJ1-3; D is perhaps TRBD1 (5 bases). The V gene's germline CDR1 is SGHDT and CDR2 YYEEEE. With 1 base removed from V and 1 base from J, the gap between germline ends came to 18 bases. The length of the CDR3 is 18 residues. CDR3 residues: CASSLWGQGFGSGNTIYF. The CDR3 bases are TGTGCCAGCAGCTTGTGGGGTCAGGGCTTTGGTTCTGGAAACACCATATATTTT. Full variable domain (remainder filled in from reference TRBV5-6 and TRBJ1-3): DAGVTQSPTHLIKTRGQQVTLRCSPKSGHDTVSWYQQALGQGPQFIFQYYEEEERQRGNFPDRFSGHQFPNYSSELNVNALLLGDSALYLCASSLWGQGFGSGNTIYFGEGSWLTVV.

The chain is built from TRBV7-2 and TRBJ2-3; a possible D gene is TRBD2 (6 bases). V lost 2 bases and J lost 8, with 11 bases in between. Germline CDR1 SGHTA, CDR2 FQGNSA. This CDR3 is 13 amino acids long. The CDR3: CASSLLGGGTQYF. The CDR3 DNA reads as TGTGCCAGCAGCTTATTGGGGGGTGGTACGCAGTATTTT.

V and J are TRBV14 and TRBJ2-3; no reliable D call. Germline V gene data show CDR1 as SGHDN and CDR2 as FVKESK. Trimming removed 0 bases from V and 1 base from J, with 11 bases in between. The CDR3 is made up of 16 amino acids. CDR3 nucleotide sequence: TGTGCCAGCAGCCAAGACTTGTTACGGGGCACAGATACGCAGTATTTT. Translated, it gives CASSQDLLRGTDTQYF.

The chain recombines TRBV18 with TRBJ2-7; TRBD1 is a possible D gene (5 bases). Germline lookup yields CDR1 KGHSH and CDR2 LQKENI. The CDR3 totals 13 residues. V shed 4 bases and J shed 4 bases, with 11 bases lying between them. The CDR3 region is CASSQSNRYEQYF. In DNA, the CDR3 is TGTGCCAGCTCACAGAGTAACAGGTACGAGCAGTACTTC.

The genes are TRBV7-2 and TRBJ1-6, with D possibly being TRBD1 (6 bases). The V gene's germline CDR1 is SGHTA and CDR2 FQGNSA. CDR3 length equals 15 residues. V was cut by 8 bases and J by 10 bases, with 21 bases left in between. The DNA of the CDR3 is TGTGCCAGCCGAGGGGGGGGAACAGTTAGATCACCCCTCCACTTT. Its translation: CASRGGGTVRSPLHF.

The chain carries TRBV27 and TRBJ2-1; D unresolved. Trimming took 3 bases from V and 5 from J, leaving 8 bases between them. The germline gives CDR1 MNHEY, CDR2 SMNVEV (reference sequence). CDR3 length: 13 amino acids. The DNA of the CDR3 is TGTGCCAGCAGTTTCCGACAAAACAATGAGCAGTTCTTC. Its translation is CASSFRQNNEQFF.

CDR3 protein: CASGRGTGPYEQYF. The CDR3 DNA follows: TGTGCCAGCGGCCGGGGGACAGGCCCCTACGAGCAGTACTTC. The chain combines TRBV27 with TRBJ2-7; 8 bases are a match to TRBD1. In germline, CDR1 is MNHEY, CDR2 SMNVEV (reference sequence). V shed 8 bases, J shed 2 bases, and the junction held 8 bases outside the gene matches. CDR3 length equals 14 residues.

The chain employs TRBV30 and TRBJ2-5; D may be TRBD1 (5 bases). The CDR3 extends over 14 amino acids. Germline loops: CDR1 GTSNPN, CDR2 SVGIG (reference sequence). V lost 7 bases and J 2 bases, leaving 17 bases between the germline ends. The CDR3 DNA reads TGTGCCTCTATGGATACGTCAGGGCAAGAGACCCAGTACTTC. Its protein product is CASMDTSGQETQYF.

The V gene is TRBV28, the J gene TRBJ1-2; TRBD1 matches at 7 bases. Trimming cost V 5 bases and J 7 bases; bases outside gene matches: 7. The CDR3 extends over 13 amino acids. Germline assignment: CDR1 MDHEN and CDR2 SYDVKM. CDR3 nucleotide sequence: TGTGCCAGCAGTCAAGACAGGGTCCGTGGCTACACCTTC. Protein product: CASSQDRVRGYTF.

This rearrangement joins TRBV6-2 or TRBV6-3 to TRBJ1-6, with a possible D match to TRBD1 (6 bases). Germline V gene sequence: CDR1 MNHEY, CDR2 SVGEGT. Trimming stripped 5 bases from V and 9 bases from J, with 8 bases between. The CDR3 is 12 residues long. The CDR3 is CASSGQFSPLHF. The CDR3, as DNA: TGTGCCAGCAGTGGACAGTTTTCACCCCTCCACTTT.

V gene TRBV7-9 combines with J gene TRBJ2-2, with D perhaps TRBD2 (5 bases). CDR3 length: 15 amino acids. Per the germline V gene, CDR1 is SEHNR and CDR2 is FQNEAQ (reference sequence). Trimming took 5 bases from V and 3 from J, leaving 13 bases between them. DNA of the CDR3: TGTGCCAGCAGCCTCCGGGGAGTGGACACCGGGGAGCTGTTTTTT. This sequence encodes CASSLRGVDTGELFF.

The sample holds a few counts of this clone. The chain employs TRBV29-1 and TRBJ2-7; 11 bases align to TRBD2. The CDR3 length is 14 residues. Trimming removed 5 bases from V and 2 bases from J; junction bases left unmatched: 5. Germline V gives CDR1 SQVTM, CDR2 ANQGSEA. The CDR3 sequence: CSVTRTSGPYEQYF. The CDR3 DNA reads as TGCAGCGTTACCCGGACTAGCGGGCCCTACGAGCAGTACTTC.

The rearrangement joins TRBV2 to TRBJ1-5; D is unresolved. Per germline, CDR1 SNHLY and CDR2 FYNNEI. The CDR3 runs 14 residues. V lost 4 bases and J lost 0, with 7 bases in between. The CDR3 sequence is CASSGGYSNQPQHF. CDR3 DNA: TGTGCCAGCAGTGGCGGGTATAGCAATCAGCCCCAGCATTTT.